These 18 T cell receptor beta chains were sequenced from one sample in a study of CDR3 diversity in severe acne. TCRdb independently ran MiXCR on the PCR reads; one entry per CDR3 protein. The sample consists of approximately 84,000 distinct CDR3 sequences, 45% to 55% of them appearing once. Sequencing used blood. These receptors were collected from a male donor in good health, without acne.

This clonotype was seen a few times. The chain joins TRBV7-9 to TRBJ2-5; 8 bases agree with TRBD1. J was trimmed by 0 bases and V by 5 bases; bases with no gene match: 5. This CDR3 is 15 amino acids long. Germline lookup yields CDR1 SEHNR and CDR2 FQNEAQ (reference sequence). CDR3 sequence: CASSPDRVYQETQYF. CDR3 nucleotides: TGTGCCAGCAGCCCGGACAGGGTGTACCAAGAGACCCAGTACTTC.

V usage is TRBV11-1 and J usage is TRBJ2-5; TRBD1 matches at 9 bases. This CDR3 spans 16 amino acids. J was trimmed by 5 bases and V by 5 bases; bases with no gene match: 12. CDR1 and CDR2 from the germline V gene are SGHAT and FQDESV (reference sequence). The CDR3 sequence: CASSRTGTGSRETQYF. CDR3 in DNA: TGTGCCAGCAGCCGGACCGGGACAGGGTCGAGGGAGACCCAGTACTTC.

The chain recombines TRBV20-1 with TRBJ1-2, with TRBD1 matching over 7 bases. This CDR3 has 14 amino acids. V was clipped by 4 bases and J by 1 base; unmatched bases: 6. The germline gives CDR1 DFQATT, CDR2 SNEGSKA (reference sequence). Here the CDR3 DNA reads TGCAGTGCTATCGAGGGGGCGGTTAACTATGGCTACACCTTC. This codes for CSAIEGAVNYGYTF.

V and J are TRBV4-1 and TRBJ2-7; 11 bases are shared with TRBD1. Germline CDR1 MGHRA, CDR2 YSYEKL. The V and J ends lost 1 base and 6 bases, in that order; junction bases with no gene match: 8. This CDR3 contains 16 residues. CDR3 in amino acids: CASSQVRDRGTGEQYF. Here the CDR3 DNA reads TGCGCCAGCAGCCAAGTCCGGGACAGGGGGACTGGCGAGCAGTACTTC.

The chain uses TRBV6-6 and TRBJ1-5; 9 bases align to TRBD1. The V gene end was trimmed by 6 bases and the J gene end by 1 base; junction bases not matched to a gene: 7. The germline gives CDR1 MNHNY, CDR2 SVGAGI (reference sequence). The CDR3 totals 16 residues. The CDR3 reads CASRASGTGSNQPQHF. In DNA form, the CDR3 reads TGTGCCAGCAGAGCCTCCGGGACAGGGAGCAATCAGCCCCAGCATTTT.

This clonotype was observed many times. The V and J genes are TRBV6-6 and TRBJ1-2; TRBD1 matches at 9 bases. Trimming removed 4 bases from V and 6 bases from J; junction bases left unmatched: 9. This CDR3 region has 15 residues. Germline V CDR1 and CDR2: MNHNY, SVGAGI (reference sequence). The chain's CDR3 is CASSSTGQGLHGYTF. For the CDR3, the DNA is TGTGCCAGCAGTTCCACGGGACAGGGCCTTCATGGCTACACCTTC.

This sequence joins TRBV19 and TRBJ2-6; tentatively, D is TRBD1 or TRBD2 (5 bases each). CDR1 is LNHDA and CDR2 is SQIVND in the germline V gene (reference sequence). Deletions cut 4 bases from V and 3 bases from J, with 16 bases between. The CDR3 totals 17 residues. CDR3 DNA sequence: TGTGCCAGTAGTAGGGACGGGCGTACCTTTGGGGCCAACGTCCTGACTTTC. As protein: CASSRDGRTFGANVLTF.

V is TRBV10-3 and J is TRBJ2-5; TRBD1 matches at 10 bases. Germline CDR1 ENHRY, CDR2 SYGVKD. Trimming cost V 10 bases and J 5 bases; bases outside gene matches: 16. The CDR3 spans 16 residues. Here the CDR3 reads CASSLHGTGERETQYF. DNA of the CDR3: TGTGCCAGCAGCCTTCACGGGACAGGGGAGCGGGAGACCCAGTACTTC.

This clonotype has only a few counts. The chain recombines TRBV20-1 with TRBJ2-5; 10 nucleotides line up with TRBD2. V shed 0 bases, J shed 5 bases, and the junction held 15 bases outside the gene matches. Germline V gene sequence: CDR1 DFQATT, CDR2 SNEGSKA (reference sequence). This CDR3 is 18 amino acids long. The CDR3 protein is CSARDRGASGREGETQYF. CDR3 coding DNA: TGCAGTGCTAGAGATCGGGGGGCTAGCGGGAGAGAAGGGGAGACCCAGTACTTC.

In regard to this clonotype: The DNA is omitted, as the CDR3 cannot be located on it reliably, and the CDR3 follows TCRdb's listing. CDR3 in amino acids: CASSLVGGDYNEQFFGTEGNTIYF. The V gene is TRBV5-5, the J gene TRBJ1-3; the D segment call TRBD1 is taken from the table without a DNA check. The CDR3 contains 24 residues when both ends are counted. The V gene's germline CDR1 is SGHKS and CDR2 YYEKEE (reference sequence).

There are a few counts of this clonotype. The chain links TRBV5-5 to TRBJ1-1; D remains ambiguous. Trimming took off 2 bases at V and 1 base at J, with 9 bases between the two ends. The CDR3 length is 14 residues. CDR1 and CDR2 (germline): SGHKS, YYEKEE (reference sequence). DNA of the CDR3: TGTGCCAGCAGCTTTACTGGAGCGAACACTGAAGCTTTCTTT. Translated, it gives CASSFTGANTEAFF.

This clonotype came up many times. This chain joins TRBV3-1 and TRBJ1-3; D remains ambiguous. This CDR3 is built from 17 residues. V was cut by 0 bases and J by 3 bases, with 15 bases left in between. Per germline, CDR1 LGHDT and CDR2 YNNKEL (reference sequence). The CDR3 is CASSQEVSIRIGNTIYF. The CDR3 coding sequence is TGTGCCAGCAGCCAAGAGGTCAGCATTCGTATTGGAAACACCATATATTTT.

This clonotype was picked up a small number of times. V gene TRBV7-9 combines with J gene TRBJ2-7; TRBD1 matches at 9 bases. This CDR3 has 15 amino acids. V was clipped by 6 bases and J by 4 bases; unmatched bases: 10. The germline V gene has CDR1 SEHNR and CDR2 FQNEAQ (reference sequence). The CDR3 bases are TGTGCCAGCAGTTCTGGTGGGACAGGGTGGTACGAGCAGTACTTC. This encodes CASSSGGTGWYEQYF.

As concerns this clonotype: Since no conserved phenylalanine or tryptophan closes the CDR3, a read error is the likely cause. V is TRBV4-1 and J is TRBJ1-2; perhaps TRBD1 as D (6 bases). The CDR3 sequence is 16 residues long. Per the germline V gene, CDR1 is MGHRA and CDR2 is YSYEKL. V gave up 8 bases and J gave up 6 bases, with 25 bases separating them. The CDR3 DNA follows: TGCGCCAGCTCAGTGAGGGGGGATTCTTCGGTAAATGGCTACACCATC. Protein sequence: CASSVRGDSSVNGYTI.

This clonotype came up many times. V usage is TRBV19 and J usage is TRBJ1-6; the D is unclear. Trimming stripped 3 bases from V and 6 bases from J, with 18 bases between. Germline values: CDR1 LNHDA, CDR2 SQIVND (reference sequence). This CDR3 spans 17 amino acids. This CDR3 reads CASSIGIARMSNSPLHF. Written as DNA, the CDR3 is TGTGCCAGTAGTATTGGAATAGCGAGGATGAGTAATTCACCCCTCCACTTT.

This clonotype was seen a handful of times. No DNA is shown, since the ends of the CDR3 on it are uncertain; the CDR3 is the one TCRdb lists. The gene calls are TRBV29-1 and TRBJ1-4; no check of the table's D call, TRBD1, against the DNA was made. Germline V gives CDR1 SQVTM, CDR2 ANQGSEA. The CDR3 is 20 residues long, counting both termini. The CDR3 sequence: CSFYICSAREGGLTNGKLFF.

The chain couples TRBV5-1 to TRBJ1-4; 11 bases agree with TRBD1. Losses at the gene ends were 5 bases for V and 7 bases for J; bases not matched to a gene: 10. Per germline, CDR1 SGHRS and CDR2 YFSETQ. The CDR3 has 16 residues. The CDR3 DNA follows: TGCGCCAGCAGACCACGGACAGGGGGCGGGAGTGAAAAACTGTTTTTT. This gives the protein CASRPRTGGGSEKLFF.

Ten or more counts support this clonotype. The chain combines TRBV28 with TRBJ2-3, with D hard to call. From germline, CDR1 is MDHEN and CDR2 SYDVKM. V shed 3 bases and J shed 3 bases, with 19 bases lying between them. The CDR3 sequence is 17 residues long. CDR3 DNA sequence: TGTGCCAGCAGTTTTTCCCAAAGCCGATTTAATACAGATACGCAGTATTTT. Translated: CASSFSQSRFNTDTQYF. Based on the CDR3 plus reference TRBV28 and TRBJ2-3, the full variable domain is DVKVTQSSRYLVKRTGEKVFLECVQDMDHENMFWYRQDPGLGLRLIYFSYDVKMKEKGDIPEGYSVSREKKERFSLILESASTNQTSMYLCASSFSQSRFNTDTQYFGPGTRLTVL.